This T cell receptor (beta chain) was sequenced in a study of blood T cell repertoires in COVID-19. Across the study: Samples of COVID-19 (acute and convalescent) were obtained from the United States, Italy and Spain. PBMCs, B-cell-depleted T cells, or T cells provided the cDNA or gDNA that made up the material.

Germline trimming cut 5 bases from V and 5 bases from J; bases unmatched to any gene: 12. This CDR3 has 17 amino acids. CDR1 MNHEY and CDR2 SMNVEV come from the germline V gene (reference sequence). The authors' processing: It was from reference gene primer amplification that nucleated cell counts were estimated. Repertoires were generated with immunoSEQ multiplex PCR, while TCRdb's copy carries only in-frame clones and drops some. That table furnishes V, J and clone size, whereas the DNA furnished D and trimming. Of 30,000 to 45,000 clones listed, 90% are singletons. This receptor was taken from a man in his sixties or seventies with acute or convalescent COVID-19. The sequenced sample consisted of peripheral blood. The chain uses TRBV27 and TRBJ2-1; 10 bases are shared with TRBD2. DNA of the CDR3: TGTGCCAGCAGTCCCGGCCTAGCGGGAGTGAATAACAATGAGCAGTTCTTC. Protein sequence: CASSPGLAGVNNNEQFF.